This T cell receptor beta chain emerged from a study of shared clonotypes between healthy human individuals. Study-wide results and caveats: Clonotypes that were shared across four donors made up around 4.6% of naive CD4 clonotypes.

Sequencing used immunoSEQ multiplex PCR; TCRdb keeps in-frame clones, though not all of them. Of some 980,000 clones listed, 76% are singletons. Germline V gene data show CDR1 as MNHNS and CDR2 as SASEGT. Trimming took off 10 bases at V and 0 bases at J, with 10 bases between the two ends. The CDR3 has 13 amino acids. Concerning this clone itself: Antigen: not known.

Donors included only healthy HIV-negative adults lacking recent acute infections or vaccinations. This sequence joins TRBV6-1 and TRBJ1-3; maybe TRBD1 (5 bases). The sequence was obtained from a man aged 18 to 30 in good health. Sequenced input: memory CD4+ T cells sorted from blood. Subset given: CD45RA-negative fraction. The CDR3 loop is CAIKTASGNTIYF. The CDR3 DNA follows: TGTGCCATCAAGACAGCCTCTGGAAACACCATATATTTT.